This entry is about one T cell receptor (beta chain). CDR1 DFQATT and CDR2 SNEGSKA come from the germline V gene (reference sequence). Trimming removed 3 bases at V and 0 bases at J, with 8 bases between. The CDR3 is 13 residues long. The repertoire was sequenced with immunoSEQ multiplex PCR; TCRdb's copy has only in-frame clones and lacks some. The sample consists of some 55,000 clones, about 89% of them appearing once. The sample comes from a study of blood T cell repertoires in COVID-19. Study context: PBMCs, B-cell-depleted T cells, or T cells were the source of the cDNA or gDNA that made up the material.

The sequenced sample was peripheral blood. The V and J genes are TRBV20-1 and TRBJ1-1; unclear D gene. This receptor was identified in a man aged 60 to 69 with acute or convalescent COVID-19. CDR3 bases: TGCAGTGCTAGTAACGGGATGAACACTGAAGCTTTCTTT. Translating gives CSASNGMNTEAFF.